Sequencing of this TCR beta chain was carried out in a study of spatial heterogeneity in lung cancer. Study context: Beta-chain sequences were consistently detected more often than alpha-chain sequences.

This clonotype was observed at least ten times. As to time point: sample taken at primary tumor resection. The input material, whole RNA from tumor, nontumor lung or frozen PBMC, was sequenced unsorted. V lost 5 bases to trimming and J lost 6 bases, with 11 bases between them. Per germline, CDR1 MDHEN and CDR2 SYDVKM. This CDR3 is 13 amino acids long. TCRdb analysed the 5' RACE reads with MiXCR anew, one entry per CDR3 protein. Of under 15,000 distinct CDR3 sequences listed, around 3.7% are singletons. The sequenced sample was PBMCs, obtained at surgery. This TCR was recovered from a male donor with early-stage non-small cell lung cancer. The chain has TRBV28 and TRBJ2-1; no clear D. The CDR3 DNA reads as TGTGCCAGCAGTGGACCTGGGGTCAATGAGCAGTTCTTC. This translates into CASSGPGVNEQFF.